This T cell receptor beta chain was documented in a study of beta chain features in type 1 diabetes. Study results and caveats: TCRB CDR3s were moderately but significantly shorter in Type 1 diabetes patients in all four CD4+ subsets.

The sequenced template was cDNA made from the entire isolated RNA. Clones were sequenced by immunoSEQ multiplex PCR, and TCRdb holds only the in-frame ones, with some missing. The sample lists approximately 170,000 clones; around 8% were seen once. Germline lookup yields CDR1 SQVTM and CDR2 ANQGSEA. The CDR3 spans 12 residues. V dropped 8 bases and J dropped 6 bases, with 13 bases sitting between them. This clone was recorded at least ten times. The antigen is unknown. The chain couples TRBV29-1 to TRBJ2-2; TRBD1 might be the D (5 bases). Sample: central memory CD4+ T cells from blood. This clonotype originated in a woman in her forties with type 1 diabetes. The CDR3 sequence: CSTARGSGELFF. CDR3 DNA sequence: TGCAGCACCGCAAGGGGATCCGGGGAGCTGTTTTTT.